These T cell receptor beta chains were read from a single sample in a study of resident and recirculating memory T cells in vitiligo. TCRdb's copy holds only in-frame clones and misses some; the assay was immunoSEQ multiplex PCR. This table has 70,000 to 75,000 clones, 90% to 95% appearing once. Sequenced material: blood. The receptors originated from a male donor with vitiligo. Each CDR3 is given with its conserved first and last residue. The D gene is left open where the match is weak. Not every row has a clone size; where given, it reads once, few, many or a size class.

abundance: once
v_gene: TRBV7-8
j_gene: TRBJ1-1
len: 14
d_gene: TRBD1
CDR3nt: TGTGCCAGCAGCTCGACAGGGGTGAACACTGAAGCTTTCTTT
CDR3aa: CASSSTGVNTEAFF

abundance: -
v_gene: TRBV5-5
j_gene: TRBJ1-1
len: 14
d_gene: TRBD1
CDR3nt: TGTGCCAGCAGCTCCGGACAGGGCGGAACTGAAGCTTTCTTT
CDR3aa: CASSSGQGGTEAFF

abundance: -
v_gene: TRBV7-2
j_gene: TRBJ1-6
len: 13
d_gene: -
CDR3nt: TGTGCCAGCAGCTTAACAGGGAATTCACCCCTCCACTTT
CDR3aa: CASSLTGNSPLHF

abundance: few
v_gene: TRBV6-4
j_gene: TRBJ2-2
len: 14
d_gene: -
CDR3nt: TGTGCCAGCAGTGACTCAAGGCGGGCCGGGGAGCTGTTTTTT
CDR3aa: CASSDSRRAGELFF

abundance: -
v_gene: TRBV6-5
j_gene: TRBJ1-4
len: 12
d_gene: -
CDR3nt: TGTGCCAGCAGTTCAGGGCACGGGGGGCTGTTTTTT
CDR3aa: CASSSGHGGLFF

abundance: once
v_gene: TRBV27
j_gene: TRBJ1-2
len: 15
d_gene: TRBD1
CDR3nt: TGTGCCAGCAGTCCCACTTGGGACAGGGTCCATGGCTACACCTTC
CDR3aa: CASSPTWDRVHGYTF

abundance: -
v_gene: TRBV6-5
j_gene: TRBJ2-5
len: 13
d_gene: -
CDR3nt: TGTGCCAGCAGTTACAGGGGACAAGAGACCCAGTACTTC
CDR3aa: CASSYRGQETQYF

abundance: -
v_gene: TRBV28
j_gene: TRBJ1-6
len: 17
d_gene: -
CDR3nt: TGTGCCAGCAGTTTATATGGCAGGGACACCTATAATTCACCCCTCCACTTT
CDR3aa: CASSLYGRDTYNSPLHF

abundance: -
v_gene: TRBV19
j_gene: TRBJ1-1
len: 15
d_gene: TRBD1
CDR3nt: TGTGCCAGTAGTATAAAGACAGGGGGCTACACTGAAGCTTTCTTT
CDR3aa: CASSIKTGGYTEAFF

abundance: once
v_gene: TRBV5-1
j_gene: TRBJ2-1
len: 14
d_gene: -
CDR3nt: TGCGCCAGCAGCTTGGGGGGAGGTTACAATGAGCAGTTCTTC
CDR3aa: CASSLGGGYNEQFF

abundance: few
v_gene: TRBV6-6
j_gene: TRBJ1-1
len: 14
d_gene: -
CDR3nt: TGTGCCAGCAGTTACTCCGGTGGTGACACTGAAGCTTTCTTT
CDR3aa: CASSYSGGDTEAFF

abundance: -
v_gene: TRBV15
j_gene: TRBJ2-3
len: 22
d_gene: TRBD2
CDR3nt: TGTGCCACCAGCAGAGGTCGGGGGGAAGGACTAGCGGCCACTATCAGCACAGATACGCAGTATTTT
CDR3aa: CATSRGRGEGLAATISTDTQYF

abundance: once
v_gene: TRBV9
j_gene: TRBJ1-2
len: 15
d_gene: TRBD1
CDR3nt: TGTGCCAGCAGCGTAGCTCCTCTACAGGGGGAAGGCTACACCTTC
CDR3aa: CASSVAPLQGEGYTF

abundance: -
v_gene: TRBV6-1
j_gene: TRBJ2-3
len: 17
d_gene: TRBD1
CDR3nt: TGTGCCAGCAGTGAAGCGCCCGGGGACAGGGGACCAGATACGCAGTATTTT
CDR3aa: CASSEAPGDRGPDTQYF

abundance: -
v_gene: TRBV5-4
j_gene: TRBJ1-2
len: 16
d_gene: TRBD1
CDR3nt: TGTGCCAGCAGCGTTGGCGGAGGACAGGGGGACTATGGCTACACCTTC
CDR3aa: CASSVGGGQGDYGYTF

abundance: -
v_gene: TRBV5-4
j_gene: TRBJ1-1
len: 12
d_gene: -
CDR3nt: TGTGCCAGCAGCTACGGAGGGACTGAAGCTTTCTTT
CDR3aa: CASSYGGTEAFF

abundance: -
v_gene: TRBV15
j_gene: TRBJ2-5
len: 15
d_gene: TRBD2
CDR3nt: TGTGCCACCAGCAGAGACGGCGGGGGCCAAGAGACCCAGTACTTC
CDR3aa: CATSRDGGGQETQYF

abundance: -
v_gene: TRBV27
j_gene: TRBJ2-7
len: 15
d_gene: -
CDR3nt: TGTGCCAGCAGTTTAGGCGGGACTCTCCCCTACGAGCAGTACTTC
CDR3aa: CASSLGGTLPYEQYF

abundance: -
v_gene: TRBV27
j_gene: TRBJ2-3
len: 13
d_gene: TRBD2
CDR3nt: TGTGCCAGCAGTGCGGTAGGGACTAGCTCTCCGTATTTT
CDR3aa: CASSAVGTSSPYF

abundance: -
v_gene: TRBV7-2
j_gene: TRBJ1-4
len: 18
d_gene: -
CDR3nt: TGTGCCAGCAGCCCCCGGGCAGGGTCGATCTTTCCTAATGAAAAACTGTTTTTT
CDR3aa: CASSPRAGSIFPNEKLFF

abundance: -
v_gene: TRBV4-2
j_gene: TRBJ2-7
len: 15
d_gene: TRBD2
CDR3nt: TGTGCCAGCAGCCAAGCTACTAGCGGATCCTACGAGCAGTACTTC
CDR3aa: CASSQATSGSYEQYF

abundance: few
v_gene: TRBV29-1
j_gene: TRBJ1-1
len: 12
d_gene: -
CDR3nt: TGCAGCGGGTATATTCTAGGCACTGAAGCTTTCTTT
CDR3aa: CSGYILGTEAFF

abundance: -
v_gene: TRBV2
j_gene: TRBJ2-7
len: 14
d_gene: TRBD1
CDR3nt: TGTGCCAGCCCTTCGGGGACAGGGGCCAGCGAGCAGTACTTC
CDR3aa: CASPSGTGASEQYF

abundance: -
v_gene: TRBV9
j_gene: TRBJ1-6
len: 17
d_gene: -
CDR3nt: TGTGCCAGCAGCGTAGGGGTACGGGGATCCTATAATTCACCCCTCCACTTT
CDR3aa: CASSVGVRGSYNSPLHF

abundance: -
v_gene: TRBV7-3
j_gene: TRBJ2-3
len: 14
d_gene: -
CDR3nt: TGTGCCAGCAGCTCAAGCGGGAGCACAGATACGCAGTATTTT
CDR3aa: CASSSSGSTDTQYF

abundance: once
v_gene: TRBV7-9
j_gene: TRBJ1-2
len: 15
d_gene: -
CDR3nt: TGTGCCAGCCGGTCAAGGGGCGGGGGCGAGAGTGGCTACACCTTC
CDR3aa: CASRSRGGGESGYTF

abundance: once
v_gene: TRBV5-1
j_gene: TRBJ1-6
len: 21
d_gene: -
CDR3nt: TGCGCCAGCAGCTTAGGCGGCCTACGGACTACAATTAGCTCCTATAATTCACCCCTCCACTTT
CDR3aa: CASSLGGLRTTISSYNSPLHF

abundance: -
v_gene: TRBV5-4
j_gene: TRBJ2-5
len: 13
d_gene: TRBD2
CDR3nt: TGTGCCAGCAGCCGCGGGGGGGCGGAGACCCAGTACTTC
CDR3aa: CASSRGGAETQYF

abundance: medium-sized
v_gene: TRBV6-1
j_gene: TRBJ2-7
len: 15
d_gene: -
CDR3nt: TGTGCCAGCAGTTCACCGGGCCAGGGGGGCTACGAGCAGTACTTC
CDR3aa: CASSSPGQGGYEQYF

abundance: -
v_gene: TRBV5-1
j_gene: TRBJ1-1
len: 15
d_gene: -
CDR3nt: TGCGCCAGCAGCTTGACAGGGAACTTGAACACTGAAGCTTTCTTT
CDR3aa: CASSLTGNLNTEAFF

abundance: -
v_gene: TRBV4-2
j_gene: TRBJ2-2
len: 18
d_gene: TRBD2
CDR3nt: TGTGCCAGCAGTCCCGGGACTAGCGGGGGGGCCGACACCGGGGAGCTGTTTTTT
CDR3aa: CASSPGTSGGADTGELFF

abundance: -
v_gene: TRBV6-6
j_gene: TRBJ2-7
len: 16
d_gene: TRBD2
CDR3nt: TGTGCCAGCAGTTCAACGGGTCGCGGACTAGACTACGAGCAGTACTTC
CDR3aa: CASSSTGRGLDYEQYF

abundance: -
v_gene: TRBV6-1
j_gene: TRBJ1-6
len: 15
d_gene: -
CDR3nt: TGTGCCAGCAGTGAAGCGGCGGGGGTTAATTCACCCCTCCACTTT
CDR3aa: CASSEAAGVNSPLHF

abundance: -
v_gene: TRBV11-3
j_gene: TRBJ2-3
len: 15
d_gene: TRBD2
CDR3nt: TGTGCCAGCACCGCCGGACTAGCGGACACAGATACGCAGTATTTT
CDR3aa: CASTAGLADTDTQYF

abundance: -
v_gene: TRBV6-1
j_gene: TRBJ1-2
len: 14
d_gene: -
CDR3nt: TGTGCCAGCAGGAGTGGACAGACGTTCTATGGCTACACCTTC
CDR3aa: CASRSGQTFYGYTF

abundance: -
v_gene: TRBV9
j_gene: TRBJ2-7
len: 14
d_gene: -
CDR3nt: TGTGCCAGCAGCGTAGGGGCAGGGACCTACGAGCAGTACTTC
CDR3aa: CASSVGAGTYEQYF

abundance: -
v_gene: TRBV4-1
j_gene: TRBJ2-2
len: 19
d_gene: TRBD2
CDR3nt: TGCGCCAGCAGCCGGGTCGGCGGGGGGGCTTACGCGAACACCGGGGAGCTGTTTTTT
CDR3aa: CASSRVGGGAYANTGELFF

abundance: -
v_gene: TRBV13
j_gene: TRBJ1-5
len: 13
d_gene: -
CDR3nt: TGTGCCAGCAGCTTTGCGCGTAATCAGCCCCAGCATTTT
CDR3aa: CASSFARNQPQHF

abundance: -
v_gene: TRBV7-9
j_gene: TRBJ1-1
len: 13
d_gene: -
CDR3nt: TGTGCCAGCAGCTTGGAGGGTGGCACTGAAGCTTTCTTT
CDR3aa: CASSLEGGTEAFF

abundance: -
v_gene: TRBV14
j_gene: TRBJ1-1
len: 15
d_gene: -
CDR3nt: TGTGCCAGCAGCCAGTCCACCCCCATGACCATGCGGGCTTTCTTT
CDR3aa: CASSQSTPMTMRAFF

abundance: few
v_gene: TRBV27
j_gene: TRBJ1-3
len: 14
d_gene: -
CDR3nt: TGTGCCAGCAGTGGGACTTCCTCTGGAAACACCATATATTTT
CDR3aa: CASSGTSSGNTIYF

abundance: -
v_gene: TRBV4-1
j_gene: TRBJ2-1
len: 18
d_gene: TRBD2
CDR3nt: TGCGCCAGCAGCCAAAGGACTAGCGGGGGGCCCTCCTACAATGAGCAGTTCTTC
CDR3aa: CASSQRTSGGPSYNEQFF

abundance: -
v_gene: TRBV6-1
j_gene: TRBJ2-7
len: 15
d_gene: -
CDR3nt: TGTGCCAGCAGTGAGGGGGGTTGGGTTGACTACGAGCAGTACTTC
CDR3aa: CASSEGGWVDYEQYF

abundance: -
v_gene: TRBV5-6
j_gene: TRBJ2-7
len: 13
d_gene: TRBD2
CDR3nt: TGTGCCAGCAGCAACCAGCGGGGGCGCGAGCAGTACTTC
CDR3aa: CASSNQRGREQYF

abundance: -
v_gene: TRBV7-9
j_gene: TRBJ1-2
len: 16
d_gene: TRBD1
CDR3nt: TGTGCCAGCAGCTTGCCCCGGGACAGGGGGCTTGTTGGCTACACCTTC
CDR3aa: CASSLPRDRGLVGYTF

abundance: once
v_gene: TRBV7-3
j_gene: TRBJ1-4
len: 15
d_gene: TRBD1
CDR3nt: TGTGCCAGCAGCCTCACAGGGGTCACTAATGAAAAACTGTTTTTT
CDR3aa: CASSLTGVTNEKLFF

abundance: -
v_gene: TRBV21-1
j_gene: TRBJ2-1
len: 14
d_gene: -
CDR3nt: TGTGCCAGGGACCCGGGACAGGGTTACAATGAGCAGTTCTTC
CDR3aa: CARDPGQGYNEQFF